Below, 19 T cell receptor beta chains from the same sample are listed, as sequenced in a study of cytomegalovirus exposure and HLA in healthy donors. Vbeta (60) and Jbeta (13) primers were used in the PCR. Here immunoSEQ multiplex PCR was the method, and the copy in TCRdb shows in-frame clones only, minus some. In the table there are 180,000 or so clones, approximately 73% of which are singletons. Sequenced: PBMCs. The receptors derive from a woman aged 30 to 39 in good health and CMV-seropositive.

J is TRBJ2-2 and V is TRBV9, with 7 bases matching TRBD1. This CDR3 has 15 residues. Germline trimming cut 3 bases from V and 1 base from J; bases unmatched to any gene: 3. CDR1 is SGDLS and CDR2 is YYNGEE in the germline V gene. CDR3 sequence: CASSEQGWNTGELFF. CDR3 coding DNA: TGTGCCAGCAGCGAACAGGGGTGGAACACCGGGGAGCTGTTTTTT. Full variable domain (outside the CDR3, taken from reference TRBV9 and TRBJ2-2): DSGVTQTPKHLITATGQRVTLRCSPRSGDLSVYWYQQSLDQGLQFLIQYYNGEERAKGNILERFSAQQFPDLHSELNLSSLELGDSALYFCASSEQGWNTGELFFGEGSRLTVL.

The gene calls are TRBV11-2 and TRBJ2-3, with D perhaps matching TRBD2 (6 bases). The V and J ends lost 5 bases and 6 bases respectively, with 15 bases between them. The CDR3 runs 14 residues. The germline gives CDR1 SGHAT, CDR2 FQNNGV. The CDR3 coding sequence is TGTGCCAGCAGCCCTAGGACGGGAGCGGATACGCAGTATTTT. Translation gives CASSPRTGADTQYF.

As regards this clone: One end of the junction is discordant with germline, which a read error may explain. The chain couples TRBV5-1 to TRBJ2-2; perhaps TRBD2 as D (5 bases). The CDR3 loop spans 16 amino acids. Looked up from germline, CDR1 is SGHRS and CDR2 is YFSETQ. The CDR3 DNA reads as TGCGCCAGCAGTTTGGACCGACTCGCGGGCACCGGGGAGCTGTTTTTT. It specifies CASSLDRLAGTGELFF.

The gene calls are TRBV11-2 and TRBJ1-4; 10 nucleotides line up with TRBD1. Germline CDR1 and CDR2: SGHAT and FQNNGV. The CDR3 is 14 amino acids. V shed 3 bases, J shed 6 bases, and the junction held 1 base outside the gene matches. The DNA for the CDR3 is TGTGCCAGCAGCTTCGGGACAGGGGATGAAAAACTGTTTTTT. Translating it yields CASSFGTGDEKLFF.

The chain combines TRBV6-5 with TRBJ2-5; possible D gene TRBD2, 6 bases. Trimming took 0 bases from V and 1 from J, leaving 12 bases between them. The CDR3 sequence is 16 residues long. The germline V gene has CDR1 MNHEY and CDR2 SVGAGI. The CDR3 DNA reads TGTGCCAGCAGTTACTCGAGAGCGGGCGGCCAAGAGACCCAGTACTTC. Its translation is CASSYSRAGGQETQYF.

The chain combines TRBV10-1 with TRBJ2-7; 8 bases agree with TRBD1. Trimming took 2 bases from V and 2 from J; bases not matched to a gene: 5. CDR1 and CDR2 (germline): WNHNN, SYGVQD (reference sequence). The CDR3 contains 15 residues. CDR3 DNA: TGCGCCAGCAGTGAGAGGGGGACAGGACCCTACGAGCAGTACTTC. Amino acid sequence: CASSERGTGPYEQYF.

The V call is TRBV9, the J call TRBJ1-5, with D maybe TRBD1 (5 bases). The CDR3 is made up of 13 amino acids. The germline gives CDR1 SGDLS, CDR2 YYNGEE. Trimming shortened V by 0 bases and J by 8 bases, and 9 bases separated the two germline ends. CDR3 nucleotides: TGTGCCAGCAGCGTAGCAGGGTCTAAGCCCCAGCATTTT. It specifies CASSVAGSKPQHF.

The rearrangement links TRBV7-8 to TRBJ1-4; 8 nucleotides align to TRBD1. CDR3 length: 15 amino acids. Per the germline V gene, CDR1 is SGHVS and CDR2 is FQNEAQ. J was trimmed by 7 bases and V by 5 bases; bases with no gene match: 9. The CDR3 sequence is CASSPGAGGSEKLFF. CDR3 in DNA: TGTGCCAGCAGCCCGGGAGCAGGGGGCAGTGAAAAACTGTTTTTT. The variable domain in full, with the rest retrieved from reference TRBV7-8 and TRBJ1-4, is GAGVSQSPRYKVAKRGQDVALRCDPISGHVSLFWYQQALGQGPEFLTYFQNEAQLDKSGLPSDRFFAERPEGSVSTLKIQRTQQEDSAVYLCASSPGAGGSEKLFFGSGTQLSVL.

The chain combines TRBV6-5 with TRBJ1-1; D perhaps matches TRBD1 (5 bases). The CDR3 runs 13 residues. CDR1 MNHEY and CDR2 SVGAGI come from the germline V gene. Trimming cost V 5 bases and J 4 bases, with 11 bases left between them. CDR3 amino acids: CASSPRVGTEAFF. In DNA, the CDR3 is TGTGCCAGCAGTCCCAGGGTAGGCACTGAAGCTTTCTTT.

This chain uses TRBV6-6 with TRBJ2-2; TRBD2 might be the D (5 bases). Trimming removed 6 bases at V and 4 bases at J, with 18 bases between. The CDR3 extends over 16 amino acids. From germline, CDR1 is MNHNY and CDR2 SVGAGI (reference sequence). This chain's CDR3 is CASRGAASRVTGELFF. The CDR3 region has the DNA TGTGCCAGCAGAGGAGCCGCATCGAGGGTCACCGGGGAGCTGTTTTTT.

J is TRBJ2-1 and V is TRBV4-1, with 7 bases that match TRBD2. Germline assignment: CDR1 MGHRA and CDR2 YSYEKL. The CDR3 extends over 17 amino acids. V was clipped by 4 bases and J by 2 bases; unmatched bases: 11. The DNA of the CDR3 is TGCGCCAGCAGCCGGCTCCTCCTACGGGGGGCCTACAATGAGCAGTTCTTC. Protein sequence: CASSRLLLRGAYNEQFF.

Comment on this clone: The missing conserved phenylalanine or tryptophan at the end of this CDR3 makes a read error likely. CDR3 in DNA: TGTGCCAGTAACTCAGGACAGGGTGGCGGCTACACCCTC. This codes for CASNSGQGGGYTL. This chain connects TRBV19 to TRBJ1-2, with TRBD1 matching over 8 bases. V shed 7 bases, J shed 8 bases, and the junction held 9 bases outside the gene matches. This CDR3 has 13 amino acids. Germline V lookup: CDR1 LNHDA, CDR2 SQIVND (reference sequence).

This chain connects TRBV6-1 to TRBJ1-1; 7 bases align to TRBD1. This CDR3 has 15 amino acids. Trimming removed 6 bases from V and 0 bases from J; junction bases left unmatched: 7. CDR1 is MNHNS and CDR2 is SASEGT in the germline V gene. CDR3 amino acids: CASRAGGGLNTEAFF. The CDR3 region has the DNA TGTGCCAGCAGGGCAGGGGGTGGGCTGAACACTGAAGCTTTCTTT.

This sequence joins TRBV2 and TRBJ1-5; D is possibly TRBD1 (5 bases). This CDR3 has 14 amino acids. From germline, CDR1 is SNHLY and CDR2 FYNNEI. Deletions cut 1 base from V and 7 bases from J, with 11 bases between. The CDR3 reads CASSEGGRVQPQHF. The DNA of the CDR3 is TGTGCCAGCAGTGAAGGGGGCAGAGTACAGCCCCAGCATTTT.

This clone has a handful of counts. The chain uses TRBV5-6 and TRBJ2-7, with no clear D. CDR3 size: 17 residues. Deletions cut 5 bases from V and 2 bases from J, with 23 bases between. Germline CDR1 SGHDT, CDR2 YYEEEE. As DNA, the CDR3 is TGTGCCAGCAGTCCTTCCCCCTTTCGGCGGCCGCCCTACGAGCAGTACTTC. Encoded protein: CASSPSPFRRPPYEQYF. Drawing the rest from reference TRBV5-6 and TRBJ2-7, the complete variable domain is DAGVTQSPTHLIKTRGQQVTLRCSPKSGHDTVSWYQQALGQGPQFIFQYYEEEERQRGNFPDRFSGHQFPNYSSELNVNALLLGDSALYLCASSPSPFRRPPYEQYFGPGTRLTVT.

The chain uses TRBV6-5 and TRBJ2-7, with D unclear. The CDR3 length is 13 residues. The germline V gene has CDR1 MNHEY and CDR2 SVGAGI. V lost 6 bases and J lost 1, with 10 bases in between. CDR3 amino acids: CASSHTRSYEQYF. DNA of the CDR3: TGTGCCAGCAGCCATACCCGGTCCTACGAGCAGTACTTC.

The genes are TRBV14 and TRBJ2-2; no clear D gene. Trimming took 2 bases from V and 8 from J, leaving 15 bases between them. Germline V gene data show CDR1 as SGHDN and CDR2 as FVKESK. The CDR3 totals 15 residues. The CDR3 bases are TGTGCCAGCAGCCAATTACTACACCCGCGGGGGGAGCTGTTTTTT. It codes for CASSQLLHPRGELFF.

V gene TRBV7-2 combines with J gene TRBJ2-3, with TRBD2 identical over 8 bases. CDR1 is SGHTA, CDR2 FQGNSA, per germline. The CDR3 covers 18 residues. V lost 3 bases, J lost 0 bases, and 11 bases stayed unmatched. The CDR3 nucleotides read TGTGCCAGCAGCTTCTCACGGACTAGCCCCACTAGCACAGATACGCAGTATTTT. Translation: CASSFSRTSPTSTDTQYF.

The V gene is TRBV7-9, the J gene TRBJ2-1; the match to TRBD2 covers 7 bases. From germline, CDR1 is SEHNR and CDR2 FQNEAQ (reference sequence). The CDR3 extends over 16 amino acids. V trimming: 1 base; J trimming: 3 bases; junction bases outside the gene matches: 6. In nucleotides, the CDR3 is TGTGCCAGCAGCTTAGGTCTAGCGGAGCTCTACAATGAGCAGTTCTTC. This gives the protein CASSLGLAELYNEQFF.